The present entry profiles one TCR beta chain with its context. The record originates from a study of technical replicates of blood from a few donors. Method: immunoSEQ multiplex PCR; TCRdb's copy keeps in-frame clones and lacks some. This table has more than 45,000 clones, about 95% appearing once. In germline, CDR1 is SGDLS, CDR2 YYNGEE. CDR3 length: 16 amino acids. V was pared by 0 bases and J by 8 bases, with 7 bases of the junction left unmatched. This chain links TRBV9 with TRBJ2-1; 11 bases map to TRBD2. The source is a human donor in good health. Some clones in this sample may be carry-over from other donors' samples. The material sequenced was PBMCs. DNA of the CDR3: TGTGCCAGCAGCGTAGTAAGTCTAGCGGGGGGTCATGAGCAGTTCTTC. Protein: CASSVVSLAGGHEQFF.